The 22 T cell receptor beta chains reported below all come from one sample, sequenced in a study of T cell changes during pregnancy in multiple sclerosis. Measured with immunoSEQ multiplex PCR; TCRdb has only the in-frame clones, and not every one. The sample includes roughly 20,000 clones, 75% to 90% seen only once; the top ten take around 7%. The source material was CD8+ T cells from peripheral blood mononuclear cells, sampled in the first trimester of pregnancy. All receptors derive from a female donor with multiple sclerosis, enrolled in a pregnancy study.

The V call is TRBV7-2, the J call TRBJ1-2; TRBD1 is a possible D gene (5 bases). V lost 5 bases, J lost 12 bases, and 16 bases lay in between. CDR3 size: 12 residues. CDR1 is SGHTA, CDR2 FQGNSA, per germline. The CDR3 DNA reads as TGTGCCAGCAGCCCTACGGGGGGGGGAGACACCTTC. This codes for CASSPTGGGDTF.

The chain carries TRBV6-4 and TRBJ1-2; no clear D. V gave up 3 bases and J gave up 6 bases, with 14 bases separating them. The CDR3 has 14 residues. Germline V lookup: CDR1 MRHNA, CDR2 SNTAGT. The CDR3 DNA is TGTGCCAGCAGTGAGGGTTCCGAGGGTAATGGCTACACCTTC. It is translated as CASSEGSEGNGYTF.

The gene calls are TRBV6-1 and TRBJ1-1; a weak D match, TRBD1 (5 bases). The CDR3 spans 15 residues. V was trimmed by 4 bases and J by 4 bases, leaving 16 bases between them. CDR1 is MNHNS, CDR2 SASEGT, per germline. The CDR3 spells CASSVTGTGVTEAFF. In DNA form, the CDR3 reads TGTGCCAGCAGTGTTACCGGGACTGGAGTCACTGAAGCTTTCTTT.

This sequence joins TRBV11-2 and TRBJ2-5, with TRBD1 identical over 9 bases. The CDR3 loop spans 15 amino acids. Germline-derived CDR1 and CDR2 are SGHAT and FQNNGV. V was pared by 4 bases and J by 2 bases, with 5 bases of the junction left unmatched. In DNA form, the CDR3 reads TGTGCCAGCAGCTCTGGGACAGGGTCACAAGAGACCCAGTACTTC. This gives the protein CASSSGTGSQETQYF.

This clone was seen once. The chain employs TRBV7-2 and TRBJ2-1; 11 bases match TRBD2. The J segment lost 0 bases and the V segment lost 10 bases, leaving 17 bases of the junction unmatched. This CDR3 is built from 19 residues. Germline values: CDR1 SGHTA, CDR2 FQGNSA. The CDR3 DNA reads TGTGCCATTCCTCGACACGGACTAGCGGGCCGTTTCTCCTACAATGAGCAGTTCTTC. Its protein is CAIPRHGLAGRFSYNEQFF.

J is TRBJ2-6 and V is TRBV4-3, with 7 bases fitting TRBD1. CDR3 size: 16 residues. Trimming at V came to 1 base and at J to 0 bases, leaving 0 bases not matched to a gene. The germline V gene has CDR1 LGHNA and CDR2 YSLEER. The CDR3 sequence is CASSQAGGSGANVLTF. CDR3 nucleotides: TGCGCCAGCAGCCAAGCAGGGGGCTCTGGGGCCAACGTCCTGACTTTC.

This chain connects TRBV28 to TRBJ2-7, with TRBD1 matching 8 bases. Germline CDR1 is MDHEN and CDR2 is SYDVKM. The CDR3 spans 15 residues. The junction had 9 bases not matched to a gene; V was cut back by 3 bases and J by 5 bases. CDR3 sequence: CASSFPPDRVHEQYF. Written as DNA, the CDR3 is TGTGCCAGCAGTTTCCCCCCGGACAGGGTACACGAGCAGTACTTC.

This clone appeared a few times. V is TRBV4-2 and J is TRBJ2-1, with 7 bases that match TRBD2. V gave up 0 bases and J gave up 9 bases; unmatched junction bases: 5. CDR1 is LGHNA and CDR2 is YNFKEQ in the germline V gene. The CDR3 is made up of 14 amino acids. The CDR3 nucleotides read TGTGCCAGCAGCCAAGAACTAGCGTCGGGTGAGCAGTTCTTC. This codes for CASSQELASGEQFF.

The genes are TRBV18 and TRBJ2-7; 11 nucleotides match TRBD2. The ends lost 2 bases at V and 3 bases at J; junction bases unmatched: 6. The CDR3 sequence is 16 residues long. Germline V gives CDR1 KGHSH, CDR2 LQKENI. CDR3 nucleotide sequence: TGTGCCAGCTCACCAGATACTAGCGGGAGAGACTACGAGCAGTACTTC. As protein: CASSPDTSGRDYEQYF. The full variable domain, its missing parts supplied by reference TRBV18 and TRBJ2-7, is NAGVMQNPRHLVRRRGQEARLRCSPMKGHSHVYWYRQLPEEGLKFMVYLQKENIIDESGMPKERFSAEFPKEGPSILRIQQVVRGDSAAYFCASSPDTSGRDYEQYFGPGTRLTVT.

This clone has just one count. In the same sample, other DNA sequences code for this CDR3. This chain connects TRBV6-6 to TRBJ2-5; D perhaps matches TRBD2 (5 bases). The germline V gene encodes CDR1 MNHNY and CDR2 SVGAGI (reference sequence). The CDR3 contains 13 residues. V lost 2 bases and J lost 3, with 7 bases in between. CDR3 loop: CASSYLGKETQYF. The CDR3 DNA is TGTGCCAGCAGTTACCTCGGGAAAGAGACCCAGTACTTC.

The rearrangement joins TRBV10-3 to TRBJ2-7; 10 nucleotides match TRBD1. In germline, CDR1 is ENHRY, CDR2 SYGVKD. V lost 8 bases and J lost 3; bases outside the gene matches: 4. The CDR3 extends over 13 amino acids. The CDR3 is CAIGTGAFYEQYF. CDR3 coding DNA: TGTGCCATCGGGACAGGGGCGTTCTACGAGCAGTACTTC.

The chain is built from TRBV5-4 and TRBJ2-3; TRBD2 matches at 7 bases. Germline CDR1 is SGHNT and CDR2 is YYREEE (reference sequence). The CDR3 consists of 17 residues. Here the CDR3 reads CASRRASGSVSTDTQYF. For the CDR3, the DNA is TGTGCTTCCCGCCGCGCTAGCGGAAGCGTCAGTACAGATACGCAGTATTTT.

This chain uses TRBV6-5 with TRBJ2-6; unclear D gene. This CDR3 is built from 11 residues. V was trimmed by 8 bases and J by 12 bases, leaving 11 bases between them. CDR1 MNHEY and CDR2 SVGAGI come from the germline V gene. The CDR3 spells CASYGVGVLTF. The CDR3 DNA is TGTGCCAGCTACGGAGTTGGCGTCCTGACTTTC.

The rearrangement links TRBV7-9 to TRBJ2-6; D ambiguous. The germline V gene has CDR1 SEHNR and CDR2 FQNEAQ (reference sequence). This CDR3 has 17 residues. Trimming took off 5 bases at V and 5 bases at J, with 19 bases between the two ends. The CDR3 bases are TGTGCCAGCAGCATGATAGAATACCAAAGTCGGGCCAACGTCCTGACTTTC. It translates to CASSMIEYQSRANVLTF. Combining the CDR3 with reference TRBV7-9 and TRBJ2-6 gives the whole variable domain DTGVSQNPRHKITKRGQNVTFRCDPISEHNRLYWYRQTLGQGPEFLTYFQNEAQLEKSRLLSDRFSAERPKGSFSTLEIQRTEQGDSAMYLCASSMIEYQSRANVLTFGAGSRLTVL.

The CDR3 region is CASSATSGSYNEQFF. CDR3 nucleotides: TGTGCCAGTAGTGCAACTAGCGGGAGCTACAATGAGCAGTTCTTC. The genes are TRBV19 and TRBJ2-1, with 11 positions matching TRBD2. Losses at the gene ends were 5 bases for V and 3 bases for J; bases not matched to a gene: 3. Germline loops: CDR1 LNHDA, CDR2 SQIVND (reference sequence). The CDR3 has 15 residues. Complete variable domain (other parts from reference TRBV19 and TRBJ2-1): DGGITQSPKYLFRKEGQNVTLSCEQNLNHDAMYWYRQDPGQGLRLIYYSQIVNDFQKGDIAEGYSVSREKKESFPLTVTSAQKNPTAFYLCASSATSGSYNEQFFGPGTRLTVL.

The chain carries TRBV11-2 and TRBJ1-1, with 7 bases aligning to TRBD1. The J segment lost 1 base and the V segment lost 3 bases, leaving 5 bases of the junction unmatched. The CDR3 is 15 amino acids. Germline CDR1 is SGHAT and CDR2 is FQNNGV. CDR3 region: CASSLWGQQNTEAFF. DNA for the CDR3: TGTGCCAGCAGCTTGTGGGGACAGCAGAACACTGAAGCTTTCTTT. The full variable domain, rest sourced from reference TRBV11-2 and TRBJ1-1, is EAGVAQSPRYKIIEKRQSVAFWCNPISGHATLYWYQQILGQGPKLLIQFQNNGVVDDSQLPKDRFSAERLKGVDSTLKIQPAKLEDSAVYLCASSLWGQQNTEAFFGQGTRLTVV.

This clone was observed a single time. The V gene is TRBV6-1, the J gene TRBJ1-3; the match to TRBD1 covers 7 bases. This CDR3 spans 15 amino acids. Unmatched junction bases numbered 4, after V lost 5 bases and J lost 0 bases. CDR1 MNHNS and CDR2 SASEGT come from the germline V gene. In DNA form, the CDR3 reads TGTGCCAGCAGTTGGACAGGCCTCTCTGGAAACACCATATATTTT. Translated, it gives CASSWTGLSGNTIYF.

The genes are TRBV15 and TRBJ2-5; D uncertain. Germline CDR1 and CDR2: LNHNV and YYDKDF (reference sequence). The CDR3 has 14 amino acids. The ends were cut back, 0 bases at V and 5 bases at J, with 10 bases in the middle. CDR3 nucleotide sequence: TGTGCCACCAGCAGAGATGCAGAAAAGGAGACCCAGTACTTC. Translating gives CATSRDAEKETQYF. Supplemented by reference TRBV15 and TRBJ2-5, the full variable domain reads DAMVIQNPRYQVTQFGKPVTLSCSQTLNHNVMYWYQQKSSQAPKLLFHYYDKDFNNEADTPDNFQSRRPNTSFCFLDIRSPGLGDTAMYLCATSRDAEKETQYFGPGTRLLVL.

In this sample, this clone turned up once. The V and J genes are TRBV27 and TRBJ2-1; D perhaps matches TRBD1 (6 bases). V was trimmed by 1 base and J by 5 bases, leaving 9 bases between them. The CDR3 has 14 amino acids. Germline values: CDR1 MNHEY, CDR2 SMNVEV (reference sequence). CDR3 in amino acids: CASSLFGGNNEQFF. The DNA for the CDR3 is TGTGCCAGCAGTTTATTTGGGGGCAACAATGAGCAGTTCTTC.

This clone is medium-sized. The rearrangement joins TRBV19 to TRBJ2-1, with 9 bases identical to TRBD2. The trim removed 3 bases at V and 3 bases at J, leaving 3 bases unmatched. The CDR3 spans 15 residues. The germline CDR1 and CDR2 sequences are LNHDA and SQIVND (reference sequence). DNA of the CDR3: TGTGCCAGTAGTATGGGACTAGCAGACTACAATGAGCAGTTCTTC. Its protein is CASSMGLADYNEQFF.

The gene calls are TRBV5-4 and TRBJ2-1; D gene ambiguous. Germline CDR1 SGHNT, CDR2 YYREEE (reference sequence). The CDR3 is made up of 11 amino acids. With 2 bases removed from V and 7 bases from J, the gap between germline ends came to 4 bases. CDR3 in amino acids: CASSLTNEQFF. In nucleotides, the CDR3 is TGTGCCAGCAGCTTAACAAATGAGCAGTTCTTC.

CDR3 protein: CASSHAGGGTEAFF. For the CDR3, the DNA is TGTGCCAGCAGCCACGCCGGGGGAGGTACTGAAGCTTTCTTT. V gene TRBV11-1 combines with J gene TRBJ1-1, with D possibly TRBD1 on 5 matching bases. The V and J ends lost 5 bases and 5 bases respectively, with 15 bases between them. Germline V CDR1 and CDR2: SGHAT, FQDESV (reference sequence). This CDR3 contains 14 residues.